Reported below is one TCR beta chain. Its antigen is unknown. Per CD8+ T cell subset, triplicate sorts of some 280,000 cells each were done. A CD45RO-CCR7+CD27+CD95- profile was what naive CD8+ T cells displayed. These data come from a study of CXCR3-negative and CXCR3-positive naive CD8 T cells. UMI-tagged TRB cDNA libraries were built via 5' RACE. TCRdb reworked the 5' RACE reads into one entry per CDR3 protein, no DNA. This table lists tens of thousands of distinct CDR3 sequences. General study results and limits: Greater hydrophobicity was found in TRB CDR3s of CXCR3-positive naive cells than of CXCR3-negative naive cells. The TRBV-TRBJ usage of naive CXCR3-negative and CXCR3-positive cells was similar, but that of memory cells differed.

This CDR3 has 15 amino acids. Germline assignment: CDR1 DFQATT and CDR2 SNEGSKA (reference sequence). Sequencing was performed on naive CXCR3+ CD8+ T cells from blood. Indicated subset: CD45RO-CCR7+CD27+CD95- naive CD8+ T cells expressing CXCR3 (TNR3+). This TCR came from a human donor in good health. Some clones in this sample may be carry-over from other donors' samples. The V gene is TRBV20-1, the J gene TRBJ1-3. CDR3 protein: CSAFYSSVSGNTIYF.